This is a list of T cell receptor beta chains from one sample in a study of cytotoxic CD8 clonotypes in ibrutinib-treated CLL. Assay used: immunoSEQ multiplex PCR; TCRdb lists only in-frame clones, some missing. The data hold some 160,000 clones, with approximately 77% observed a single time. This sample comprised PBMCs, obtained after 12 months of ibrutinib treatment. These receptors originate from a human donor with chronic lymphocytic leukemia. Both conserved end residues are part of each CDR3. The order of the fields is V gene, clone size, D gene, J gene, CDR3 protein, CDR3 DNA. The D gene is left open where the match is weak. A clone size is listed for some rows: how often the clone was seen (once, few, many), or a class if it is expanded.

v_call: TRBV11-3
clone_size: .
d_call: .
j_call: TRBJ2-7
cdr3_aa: CASSLGHSYEQYF
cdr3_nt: TGTGCCAGCAGCTTAGGACATTCCTACGAGCAGTACTTC

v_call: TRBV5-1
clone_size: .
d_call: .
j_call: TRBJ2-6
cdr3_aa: CASSLSSSGANVLTF
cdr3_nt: TGCGCCAGCAGCTTGTCCAGCTCTGGGGCCAACGTCCTGACTTTC

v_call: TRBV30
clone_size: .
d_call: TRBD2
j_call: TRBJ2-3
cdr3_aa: CAWSATPTSGAQYF
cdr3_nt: TGTGCCTGGAGTGCAACCCCGACTAGCGGGGCGCAGTATTTT

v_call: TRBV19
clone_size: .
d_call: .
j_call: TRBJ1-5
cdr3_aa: CASSIAPIRDQPQHF
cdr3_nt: TGTGCCAGTAGTATAGCCCCCATTCGGGATCAGCCCCAGCATTTT

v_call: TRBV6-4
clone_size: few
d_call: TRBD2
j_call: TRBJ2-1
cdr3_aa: CASREGPSGMYEQFF
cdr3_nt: TGTGCCAGCCGCGAGGGGCCTAGCGGGATGTATGAGCAGTTCTTC

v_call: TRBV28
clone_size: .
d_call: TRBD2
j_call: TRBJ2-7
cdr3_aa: CASSGRGVRYEQYF
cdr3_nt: TGTGCCAGCAGCGGACGGGGGGTACGATACGAGCAGTACTTC

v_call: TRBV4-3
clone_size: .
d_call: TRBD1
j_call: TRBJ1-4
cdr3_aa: CASSQAPDRGHGEKLFF
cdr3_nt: TGCGCCAGCAGCCAAGCCCCGGACAGGGGGCATGGGGAAAAACTGTTTTTT

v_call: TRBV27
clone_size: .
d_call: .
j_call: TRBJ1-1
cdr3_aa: CASSLGRTADTEAFF
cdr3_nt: TGTGCCAGCAGTTTAGGGAGGACAGCGGACACTGAAGCTTTCTTT

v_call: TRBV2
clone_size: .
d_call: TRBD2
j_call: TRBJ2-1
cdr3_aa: CASRKGLAGVHEQFF
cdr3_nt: TGTGCCAGCAGGAAGGGACTAGCGGGAGTCCATGAGCAGTTCTTC

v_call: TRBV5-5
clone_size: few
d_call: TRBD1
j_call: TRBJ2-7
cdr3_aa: CASSRDSNYEQYF
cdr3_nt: TGTGCCAGCAGCCGGGACAGTAACTACGAGCAGTACTTC

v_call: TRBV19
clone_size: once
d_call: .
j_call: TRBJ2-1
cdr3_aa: CASSLGVRGGTDEQFF
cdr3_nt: TGTGCCAGTAGTTTAGGGGTGAGAGGGGGGACTGATGAGCAGTTCTTC

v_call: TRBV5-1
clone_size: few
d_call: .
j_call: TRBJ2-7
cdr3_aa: CASSADREQYF
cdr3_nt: TGCGCCAGCAGCGCGGATAGAGAGCAGTACTTC

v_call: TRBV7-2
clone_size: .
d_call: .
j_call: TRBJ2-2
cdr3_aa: CASSLVATGTPRAGELFF
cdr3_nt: TGTGCCAGCAGCTTAGTAGCGACCGGGACACCCCGGGCCGGGGAGCTGTTTTTT

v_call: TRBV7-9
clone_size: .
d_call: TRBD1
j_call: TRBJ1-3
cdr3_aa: CASSADRPAGNTIYF
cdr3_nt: TGTGCCAGCAGCGCGGACAGGCCTGCCGGAAACACCATATATTTT

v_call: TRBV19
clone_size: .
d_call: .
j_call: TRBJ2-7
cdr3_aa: CASSPPGRGKSNYEQYF
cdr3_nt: TGTGCCAGTAGTCCCCCGGGTCGTGGCAAGTCCAACTACGAGCAGTACTTC

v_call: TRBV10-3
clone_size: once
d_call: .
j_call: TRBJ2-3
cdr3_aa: CAISVGADTQYF
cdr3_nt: TGTGCCATCAGTGTTGGAGCGGATACGCAGTATTTT

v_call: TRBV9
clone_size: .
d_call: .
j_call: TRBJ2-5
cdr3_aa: CASSVQAGYEETQYF
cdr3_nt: TGTGCCAGCAGCGTCCAGGCAGGGTACGAAGAGACCCAGTACTTC

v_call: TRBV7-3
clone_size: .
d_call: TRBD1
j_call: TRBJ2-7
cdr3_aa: CASSQDRDAEQYF
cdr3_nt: TGTGCCAGCAGCCAGGACAGGGATGCCGAGCAGTACTTC

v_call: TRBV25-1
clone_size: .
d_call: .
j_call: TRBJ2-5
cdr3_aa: CASSEWRRGAGELETQYF
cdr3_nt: TGTGCCAGCAGTGAATGGCGGCGGGGAGCAGGGGAATTGGAGACCCAGTACTTC

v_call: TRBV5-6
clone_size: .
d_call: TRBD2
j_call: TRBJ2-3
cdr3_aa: CASSSWDIAGAQQYF
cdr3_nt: TGTGCCAGCAGCTCCTGGGATATAGCGGGGGCCCAGCAGTATTTT

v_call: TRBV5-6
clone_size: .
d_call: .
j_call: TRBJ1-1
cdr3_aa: CASSLWNTEAFF
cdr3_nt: TGTGCCAGCAGCTTGTGGAACACTGAAGCTTTCTTT

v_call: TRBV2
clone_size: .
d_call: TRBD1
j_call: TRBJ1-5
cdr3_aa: CASSEGRGQGGQPQHF
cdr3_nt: TGTGCCAGCAGTGAGGGACGGGGACAGGGAGGTCAGCCCCAGCATTTT

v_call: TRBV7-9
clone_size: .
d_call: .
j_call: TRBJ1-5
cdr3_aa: CASSTSQGSQPQHF
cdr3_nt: TGTGCCAGCAGCACCTCACAGGGCAGTCAGCCCCAGCATTTT

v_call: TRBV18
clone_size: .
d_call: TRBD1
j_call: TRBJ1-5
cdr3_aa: CASSRAAGGDRGSNQPQHF
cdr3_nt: TGTGCCAGCTCACGGGCAGCGGGAGGCGACAGGGGAAGCAATCAGCCCCAGCATTTT

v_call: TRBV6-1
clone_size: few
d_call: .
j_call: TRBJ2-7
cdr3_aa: CASHRETYEQYF
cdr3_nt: TGTGCCAGCCACAGGGAGACCTACGAGCAGTACTTC

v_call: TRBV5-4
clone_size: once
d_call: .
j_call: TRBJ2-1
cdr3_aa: CASSLARGATTYNEQFF
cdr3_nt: TGTGCCAGCAGCTTGGCGAGGGGCGCTACGACTTACAATGAGCAGTTCTTC

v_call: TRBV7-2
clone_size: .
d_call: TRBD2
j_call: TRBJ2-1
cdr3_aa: CASSLVFAGGGNEQFF
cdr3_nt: TGTGCCAGCAGCTTAGTTTTTGCGGGAGGAGGCAATGAGCAGTTCTTC

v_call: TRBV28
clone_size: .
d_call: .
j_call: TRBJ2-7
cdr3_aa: CASSPTVYEQYF
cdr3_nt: TGTGCCAGCAGCCCGACCGTCTACGAGCAGTACTTC

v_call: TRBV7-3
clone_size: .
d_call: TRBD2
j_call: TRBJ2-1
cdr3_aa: CASSLRPGGGRANEQFF
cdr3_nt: TGTGCCAGCAGCTTAAGGCCAGGTGGCGGGAGGGCAAATGAGCAGTTCTTC

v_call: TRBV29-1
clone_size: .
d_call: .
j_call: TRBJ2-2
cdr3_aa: CSVELGFGTGELFF
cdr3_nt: TGCAGCGTTGAGTTGGGGTTTGGCACCGGGGAGCTGTTTTTT

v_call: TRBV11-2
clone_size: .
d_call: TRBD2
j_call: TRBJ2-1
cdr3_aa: CASSLGGGNNEQFF
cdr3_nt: TGTGCCAGCAGCTTAGGGGGGGGTAACAATGAGCAGTTCTTC

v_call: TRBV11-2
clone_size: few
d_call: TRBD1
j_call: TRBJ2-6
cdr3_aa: CASSSVQGALSGANVLTF
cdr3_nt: TGTGCCAGCAGCTCAGTACAGGGGGCCCTCTCTGGGGCCAACGTCCTGACTTTC

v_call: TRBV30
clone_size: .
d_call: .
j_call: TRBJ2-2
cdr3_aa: CAWSSQGVVGELFF
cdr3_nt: TGTGCCTGGAGTAGCCAGGGTGTTGTCGGGGAGCTGTTTTTT

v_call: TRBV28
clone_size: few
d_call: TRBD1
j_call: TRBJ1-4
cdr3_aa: CASSSGTGNEKLFF
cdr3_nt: TGTGCCAGCAGCTCCGGGACAGGAAATGAAAAACTGTTTTTT

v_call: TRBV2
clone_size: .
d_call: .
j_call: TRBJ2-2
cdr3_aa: CASSVTVNSGELFF
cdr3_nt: TGTGCCAGCAGTGTGACGGTGAACAGCGGGGAGCTGTTTTTT

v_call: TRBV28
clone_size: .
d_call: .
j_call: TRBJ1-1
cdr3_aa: CASSLWVRADNTEAFF
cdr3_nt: TGTGCCAGCAGTTTATGGGTTCGAGCGGATAACACTGAAGCTTTCTTT

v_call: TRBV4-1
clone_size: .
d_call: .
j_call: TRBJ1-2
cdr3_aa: CASSQVIRGAEGYTF
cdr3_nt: TGCGCCAGCAGCCAAGTGATACGGGGGGCGGAGGGCTACACCTTC

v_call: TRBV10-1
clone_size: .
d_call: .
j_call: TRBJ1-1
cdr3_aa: CASSEVRGGTEAFF
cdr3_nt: TGCGCCAGCAGTGAGGTCCGGGGAGGCACTGAAGCTTTCTTT

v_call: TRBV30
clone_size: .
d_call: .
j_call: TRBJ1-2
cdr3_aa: CAWRSGGGYTF
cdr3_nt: TGTGCCTGGAGGAGTGGGGGTGGCTACACCTTC

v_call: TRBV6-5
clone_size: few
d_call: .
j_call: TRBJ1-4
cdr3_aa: CASSYSPDADGKLFF
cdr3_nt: TGTGCCAGCAGTTACTCGCCGGACGCCGACGGAAAACTGTTTTTT

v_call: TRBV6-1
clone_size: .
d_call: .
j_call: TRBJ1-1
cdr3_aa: CASSEGSGGANTEAFF
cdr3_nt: TGTGCCAGCAGTGAAGGGTCGGGCGGAGCGAACACTGAAGCTTTCTTT

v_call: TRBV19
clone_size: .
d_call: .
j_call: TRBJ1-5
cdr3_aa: CASSIGFQQPQHF
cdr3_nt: TGTGCCAGTAGTATAGGGTTCCAGCAGCCCCAGCATTTT

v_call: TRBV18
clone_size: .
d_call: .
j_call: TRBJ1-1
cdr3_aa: CASSPPQGTEAFF
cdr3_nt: TGTGCCAGCTCACCACCGCAGGGCACTGAAGCTTTCTTT

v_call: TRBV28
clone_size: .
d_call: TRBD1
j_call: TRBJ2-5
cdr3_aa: CASSGQGVRQETQYF
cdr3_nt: TGTGCCAGCTCGGGGCAGGGGGTTAGGCAAGAGACCCAGTACTTC

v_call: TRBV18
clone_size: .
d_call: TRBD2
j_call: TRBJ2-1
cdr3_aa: CASSPPAAGGSYNEQFF
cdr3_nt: TGTGCCAGCTCACCACCGGCGGCGGGAGGCTCCTACAATGAGCAGTTCTTC

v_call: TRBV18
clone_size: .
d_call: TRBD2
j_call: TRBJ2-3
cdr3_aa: CASSPAWRESDTQYF
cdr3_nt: TGTGCCAGCTCACCAGCGTGGCGGGAGTCAGATACGCAGTATTTT

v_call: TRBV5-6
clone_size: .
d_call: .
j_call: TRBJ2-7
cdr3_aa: CASSSGMGKGELEQYF
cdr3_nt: TGTGCCAGCAGCTCTGGGATGGGGAAAGGAGAACTCGAGCAGTACTTC

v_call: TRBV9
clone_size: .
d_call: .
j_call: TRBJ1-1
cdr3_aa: CASSVQVNTEAFF
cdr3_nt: TGTGCCAGCAGCGTACAAGTGAACACTGAAGCTTTCTTT

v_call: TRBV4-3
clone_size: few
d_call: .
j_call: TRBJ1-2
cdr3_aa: CASSQAGRGGYTF
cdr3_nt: TGCGCCAGCAGCCAAGCTGGGAGAGGTGGCTACACCTTC